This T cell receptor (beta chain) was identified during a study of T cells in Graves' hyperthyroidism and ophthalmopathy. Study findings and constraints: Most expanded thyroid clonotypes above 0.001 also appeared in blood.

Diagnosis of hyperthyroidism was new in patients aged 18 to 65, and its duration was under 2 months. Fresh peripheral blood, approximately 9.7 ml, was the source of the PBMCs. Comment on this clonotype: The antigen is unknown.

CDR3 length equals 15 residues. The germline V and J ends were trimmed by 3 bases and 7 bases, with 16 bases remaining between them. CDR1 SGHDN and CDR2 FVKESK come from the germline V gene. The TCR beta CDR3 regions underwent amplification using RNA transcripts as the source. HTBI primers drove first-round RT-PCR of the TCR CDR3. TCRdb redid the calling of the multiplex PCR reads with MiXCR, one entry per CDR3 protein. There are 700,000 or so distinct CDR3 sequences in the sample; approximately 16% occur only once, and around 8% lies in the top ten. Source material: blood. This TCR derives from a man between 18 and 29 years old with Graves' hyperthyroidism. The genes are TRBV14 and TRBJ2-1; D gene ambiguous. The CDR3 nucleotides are TGTGCCAGCAGCCAGGGGAAGTATGTGAAAAATGAGCAGTTCTTC. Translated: CASSQGKYVKNEQFF.